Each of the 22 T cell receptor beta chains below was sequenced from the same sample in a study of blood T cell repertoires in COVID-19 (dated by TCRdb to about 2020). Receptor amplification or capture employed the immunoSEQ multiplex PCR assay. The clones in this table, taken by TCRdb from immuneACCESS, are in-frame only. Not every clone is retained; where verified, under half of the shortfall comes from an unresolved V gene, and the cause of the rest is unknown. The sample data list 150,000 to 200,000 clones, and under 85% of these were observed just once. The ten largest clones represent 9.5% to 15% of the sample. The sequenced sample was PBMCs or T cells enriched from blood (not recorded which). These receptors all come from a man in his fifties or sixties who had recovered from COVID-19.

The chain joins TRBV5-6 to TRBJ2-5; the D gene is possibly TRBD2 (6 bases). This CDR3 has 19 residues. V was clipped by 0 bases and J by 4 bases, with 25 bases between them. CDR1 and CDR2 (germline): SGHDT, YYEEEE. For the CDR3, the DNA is TGTGCCAGCAGCTTGGATTCGACGTGGTGGCTAGCGTGGAGAGAGACCCAGTACTTC. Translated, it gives CASSLDSTWWLAWRETQYF.

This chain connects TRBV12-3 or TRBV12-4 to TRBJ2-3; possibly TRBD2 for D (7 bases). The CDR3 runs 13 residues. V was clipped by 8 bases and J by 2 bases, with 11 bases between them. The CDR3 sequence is CASRGALTDTQYF. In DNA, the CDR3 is TGTGCCAGCCGGGGGGCCCTCACAGATACGCAGTATTTT.

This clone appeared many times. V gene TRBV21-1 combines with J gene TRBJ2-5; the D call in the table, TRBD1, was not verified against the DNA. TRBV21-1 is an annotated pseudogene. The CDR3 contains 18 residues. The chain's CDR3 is CASSKEVGQGLRRGTQYF. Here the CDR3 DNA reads TGTGCCAGCAGCAAAGAAGTAGGGCAGGGCCTACGTAGGGGGACCCAGTACTTC.

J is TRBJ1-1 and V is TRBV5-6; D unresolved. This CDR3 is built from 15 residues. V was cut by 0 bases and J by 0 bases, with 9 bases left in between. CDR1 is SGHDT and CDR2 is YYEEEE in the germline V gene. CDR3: CASSLVPGMNTEAFF. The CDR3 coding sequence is TGTGCCAGCAGCTTGGTACCAGGTATGAACACTGAAGCTTTCTTT.

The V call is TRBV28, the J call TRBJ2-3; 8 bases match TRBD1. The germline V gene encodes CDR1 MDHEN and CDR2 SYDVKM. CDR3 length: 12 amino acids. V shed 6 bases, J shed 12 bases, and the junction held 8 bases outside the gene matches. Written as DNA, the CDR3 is TGTGCCAGCAGCCCCAGGGGGCGCTCTCAGTATTTT. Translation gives CASSPRGRSQYF.

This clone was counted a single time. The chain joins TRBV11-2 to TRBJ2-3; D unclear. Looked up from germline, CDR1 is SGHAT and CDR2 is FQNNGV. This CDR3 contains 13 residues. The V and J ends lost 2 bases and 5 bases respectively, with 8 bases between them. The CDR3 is CASSLYSGDTQYF. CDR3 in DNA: TGTGCCAGCAGCTTATATTCGGGAGATACGCAGTATTTT.

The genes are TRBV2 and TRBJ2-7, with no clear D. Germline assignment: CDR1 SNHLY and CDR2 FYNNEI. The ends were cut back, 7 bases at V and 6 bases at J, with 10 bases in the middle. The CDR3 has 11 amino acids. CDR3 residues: CASTGIGEQYF. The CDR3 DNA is TGTGCCAGCACGGGTATTGGCGAGCAGTACTTC. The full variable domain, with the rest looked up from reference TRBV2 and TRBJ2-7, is EPEVTQTPSHQVTQMGQEVILRCVPISNHLYFYWYRQILGQKVEFLVSFYNNEISEKSEIFDDQFSVERPDGSNFTLKIRSTKLEDSAMYFCASTGIGEQYFGPGTRLTVT.

CDR3: CASSQAPSGIGGYTF. CDR3 coding DNA: TGTGCCAGCAGCCAAGCCCCATCGGGGATTGGTGGCTACACCTTC. This chain uses TRBV3-1 (or the pseudogene TRBV3-2) with TRBJ1-2; D gene ambiguous. The CDR3 covers 15 residues. Germline V CDR1 and CDR2: LGHDT, YNNKEL (reference sequence). Trimming took 1 base from V and 7 from J, leaving 16 bases between them.

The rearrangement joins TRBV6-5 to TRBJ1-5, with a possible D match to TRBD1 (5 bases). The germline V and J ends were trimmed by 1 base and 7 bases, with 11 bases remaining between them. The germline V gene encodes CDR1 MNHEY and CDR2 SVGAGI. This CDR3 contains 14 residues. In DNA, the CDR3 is TGTGCCAGCAGTTACTTCGGGGGAGGACAGCCCCAGCATTTT. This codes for CASSYFGGGQPQHF.

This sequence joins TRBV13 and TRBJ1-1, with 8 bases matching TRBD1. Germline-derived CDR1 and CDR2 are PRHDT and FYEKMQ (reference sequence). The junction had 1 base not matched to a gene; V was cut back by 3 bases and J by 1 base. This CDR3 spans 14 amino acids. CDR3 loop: CASSFGTGNTEAFF. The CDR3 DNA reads TGTGCCAGCAGCTTTGGGACAGGGAACACTGAAGCTTTCTTT.

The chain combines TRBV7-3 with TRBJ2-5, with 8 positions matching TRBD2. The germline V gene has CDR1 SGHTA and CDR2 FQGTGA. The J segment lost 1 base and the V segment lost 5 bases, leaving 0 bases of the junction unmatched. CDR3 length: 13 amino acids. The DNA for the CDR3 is TGTGCCAGCAGCCGGGGGGGCCAAGAGACCCAGTACTTC. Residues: CASSRGGQETQYF.

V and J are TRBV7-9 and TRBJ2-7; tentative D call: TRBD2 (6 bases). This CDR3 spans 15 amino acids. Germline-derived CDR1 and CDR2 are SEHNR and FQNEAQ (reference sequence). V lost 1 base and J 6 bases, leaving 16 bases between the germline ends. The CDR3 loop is CASSLVRGTLGEQYF. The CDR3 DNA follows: TGTGCCAGCAGCTTAGTTCGGGGGACGCTCGGCGAGCAGTACTTC.

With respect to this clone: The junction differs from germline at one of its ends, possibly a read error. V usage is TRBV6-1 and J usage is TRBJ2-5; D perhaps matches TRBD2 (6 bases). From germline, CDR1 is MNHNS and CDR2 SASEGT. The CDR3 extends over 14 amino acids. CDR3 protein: CASSEGGAGGTQYF. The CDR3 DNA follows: TGTGCCAGCAGCGAAGGCGGGGCCGGCGGGACCCAGTACTTC.

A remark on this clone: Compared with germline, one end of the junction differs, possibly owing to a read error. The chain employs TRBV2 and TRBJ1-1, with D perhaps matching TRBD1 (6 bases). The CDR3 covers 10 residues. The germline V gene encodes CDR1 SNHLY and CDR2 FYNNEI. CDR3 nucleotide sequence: TGTGCCAGCAGTGATCCCTACAGGGTCTTT. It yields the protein CASSDPYRVF.

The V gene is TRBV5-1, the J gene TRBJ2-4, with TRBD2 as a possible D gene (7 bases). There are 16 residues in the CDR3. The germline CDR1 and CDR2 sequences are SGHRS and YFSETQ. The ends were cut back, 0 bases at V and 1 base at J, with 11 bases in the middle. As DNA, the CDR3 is TGCGCCAGCAGCTTGGTGGGGGGGCGTGCCAAAAACATTCAGTACTTC. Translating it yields CASSLVGGRAKNIQYF.

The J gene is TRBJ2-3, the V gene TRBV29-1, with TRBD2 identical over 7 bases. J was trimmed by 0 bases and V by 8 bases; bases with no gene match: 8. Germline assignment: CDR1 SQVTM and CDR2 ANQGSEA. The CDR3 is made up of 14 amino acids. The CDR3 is CSLTMGGSTDTQYF. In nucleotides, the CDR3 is TGCAGCCTAACGATGGGGGGGAGCACAGATACGCAGTATTTT.

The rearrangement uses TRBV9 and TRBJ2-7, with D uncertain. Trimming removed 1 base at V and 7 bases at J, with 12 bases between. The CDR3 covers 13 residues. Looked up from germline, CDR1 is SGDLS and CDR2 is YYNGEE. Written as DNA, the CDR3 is TGTGCCAGCAGCGTAAGTAGCCTCGGGGAGCAGTACTTC. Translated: CASSVSSLGEQYF.

CDR3 sequence reads: CASSLATGLGTGANEKLFF. CDR3 nucleotides: TGTGCCAGCAGCTTGGCGACTGGGTTGGGGACAGGGGCTAATGAAAAACTGTTTTTT. This chain uses TRBV7-9 with TRBJ1-4, with 10 bases identical to TRBD1. V shed 3 bases, J shed 3 bases, and the junction held 13 bases outside the gene matches. The CDR3 runs 19 residues. Germline CDR1 reads SEHNR; CDR2 reads FQNEAQ (reference sequence).

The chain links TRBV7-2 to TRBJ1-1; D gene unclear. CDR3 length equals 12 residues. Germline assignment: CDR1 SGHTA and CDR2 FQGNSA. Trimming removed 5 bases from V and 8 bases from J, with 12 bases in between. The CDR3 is CASSPGRGEAFF. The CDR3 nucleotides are TGTGCCAGCAGCCCCGGGCGAGGGGAAGCTTTCTTT.

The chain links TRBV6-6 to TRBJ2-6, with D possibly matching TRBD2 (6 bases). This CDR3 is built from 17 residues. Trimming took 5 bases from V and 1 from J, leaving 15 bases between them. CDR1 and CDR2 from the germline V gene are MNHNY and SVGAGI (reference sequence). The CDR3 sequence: CASSQPRDLSGANVLTF. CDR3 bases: TGTGCCAGCAGTCAACCGCGGGACTTATCTGGGGCCAACGTCCTGACTTTC.

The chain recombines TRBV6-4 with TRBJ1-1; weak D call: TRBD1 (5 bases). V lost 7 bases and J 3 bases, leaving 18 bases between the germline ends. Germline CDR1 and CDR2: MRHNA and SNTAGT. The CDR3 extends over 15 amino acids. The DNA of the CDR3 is TGTGCCAGCATAAGGACGTGGGCAGGGTACACTGAAGCTTTCTTT. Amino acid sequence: CASIRTWAGYTEAFF.

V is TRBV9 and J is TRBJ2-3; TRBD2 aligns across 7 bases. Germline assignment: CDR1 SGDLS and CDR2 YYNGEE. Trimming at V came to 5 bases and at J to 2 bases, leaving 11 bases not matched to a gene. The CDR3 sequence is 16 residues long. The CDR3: CASRGLAEEYTDTQYF. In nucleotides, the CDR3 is TGTGCCAGCAGAGGTCTAGCGGAGGAATACACAGATACGCAGTATTTT.